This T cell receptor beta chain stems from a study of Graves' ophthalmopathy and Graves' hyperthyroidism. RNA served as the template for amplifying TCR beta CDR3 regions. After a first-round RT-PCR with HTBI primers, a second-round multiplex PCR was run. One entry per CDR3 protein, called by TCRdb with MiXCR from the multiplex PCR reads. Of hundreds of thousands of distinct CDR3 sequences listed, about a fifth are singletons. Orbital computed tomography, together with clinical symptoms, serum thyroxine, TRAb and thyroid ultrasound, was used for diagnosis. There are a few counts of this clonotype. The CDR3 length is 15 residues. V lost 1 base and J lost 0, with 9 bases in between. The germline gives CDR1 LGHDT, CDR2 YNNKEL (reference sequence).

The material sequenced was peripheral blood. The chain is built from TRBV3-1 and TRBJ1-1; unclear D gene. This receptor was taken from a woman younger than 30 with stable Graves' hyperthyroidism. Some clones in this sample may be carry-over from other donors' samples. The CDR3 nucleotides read TGTGCCAGCAGCCAAGTCAGGTTGATGAACACTGAAGCTTTCTTT. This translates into CASSQVRLMNTEAFF.